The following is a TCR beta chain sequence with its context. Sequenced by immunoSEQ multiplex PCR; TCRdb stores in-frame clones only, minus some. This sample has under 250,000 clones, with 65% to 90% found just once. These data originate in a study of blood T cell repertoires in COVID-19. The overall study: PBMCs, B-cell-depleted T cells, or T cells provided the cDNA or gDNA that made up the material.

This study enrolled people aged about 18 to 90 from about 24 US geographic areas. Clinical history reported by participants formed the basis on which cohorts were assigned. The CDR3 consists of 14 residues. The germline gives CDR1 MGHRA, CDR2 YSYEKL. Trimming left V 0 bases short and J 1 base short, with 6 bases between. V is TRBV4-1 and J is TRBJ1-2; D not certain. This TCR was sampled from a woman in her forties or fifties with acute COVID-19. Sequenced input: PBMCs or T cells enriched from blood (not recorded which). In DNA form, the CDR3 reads TGCGCCAGCAGCCAAGATCCGAGTAACTATGGCTACACCTTC. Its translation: CASSQDPSNYGYTF.